A single count supports the clone carrying this TCR beta chain. Sequenced by immunoSEQ multiplex PCR; TCRdb stores in-frame clones only, minus some. The sample comprises around 2.5 million clones, 93% of which are singletons, and approximately 0.37% rests with the top ten. This CDR3 is built from 12 residues. V lost 6 bases and J lost 2, with 6 bases in between. The V gene's germline CDR1 is MNHNS and CDR2 SASEGT. This entry is derived from a study of shared clonotypes between healthy human individuals. What was sequenced was naive CD4+ T cells from PBMCs. Documented subset: CD45RA+ positively selected. This rearrangement joins TRBV6-1 to TRBJ2-3; D gene uncertain. The source is a young man in good health. Some clones in this sample may be carry-over from other donors' samples. CDR3: CASRSLTDTQYF. DNA of the CDR3: TGTGCCAGCAGATCGCTCACAGATACGCAGTATTTT.